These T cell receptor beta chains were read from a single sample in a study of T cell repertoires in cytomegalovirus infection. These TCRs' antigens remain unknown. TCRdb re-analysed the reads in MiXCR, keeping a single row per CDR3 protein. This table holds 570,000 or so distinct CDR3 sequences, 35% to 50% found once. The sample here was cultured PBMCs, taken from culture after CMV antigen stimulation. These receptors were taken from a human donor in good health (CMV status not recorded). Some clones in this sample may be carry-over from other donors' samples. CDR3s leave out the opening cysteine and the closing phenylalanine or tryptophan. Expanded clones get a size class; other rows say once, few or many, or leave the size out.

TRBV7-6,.,ASSPQLIGSGSTDTQY
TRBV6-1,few,ASSDLWEGRYEQY
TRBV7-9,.,ASSSSRGETQY
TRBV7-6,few,ASSPYVTGGYNEKLF
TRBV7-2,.,ASSIRGEQF
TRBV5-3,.,ASSLEGTEDTQY
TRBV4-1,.,ASSQVFDRRVSPLH
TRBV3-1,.,ASSQDVWTGGGGPTDTQY
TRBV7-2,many,ASSPDTGYITEAF
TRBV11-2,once,ASSSPGLMQY
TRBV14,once,ASSQEPGERADTQY
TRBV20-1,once,SARDLGSLSSYNSPLH
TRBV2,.,ASRGDRGKQETQY
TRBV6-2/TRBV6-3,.,ASSNGEEF
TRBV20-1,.,SAQRGAGETQY
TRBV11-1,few,ASSHSGSEQF
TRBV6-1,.,ASRVLRGGHDEQY
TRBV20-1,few,SASFPSGFYNEQF
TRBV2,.,ASNWVFGYT
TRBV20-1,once,SARLAGRRETQY
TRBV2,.,ASRTGTSHEQF
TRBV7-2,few,ASSTPSREEQF
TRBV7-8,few,ASFTDRGETEAF
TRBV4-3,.,ASRKVGDKNIQY
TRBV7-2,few,ASTQGAFYEQY
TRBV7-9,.,ASSAPGAGWGNEKLF
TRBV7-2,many,ASSFRDSSGNTIY
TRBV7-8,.,ASSPDRVVNTEAF
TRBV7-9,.,ASSPRGLGEGFEQY
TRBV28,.,ASSPPAGGNQPQH
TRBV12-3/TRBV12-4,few,ASSVLEPPYEQY
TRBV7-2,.,ASSSDRTSGPYEQY
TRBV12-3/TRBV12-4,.,ASTDDRGRNSGNTIY
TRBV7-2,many,ASSIRQGAGNQPQH
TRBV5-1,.,ASNPTTGDTEAF
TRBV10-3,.,AISPGTAFQETQY
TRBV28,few,ASSSGQGVKEQY